This TCR beta chain was captured in a study of blood T cell repertoires in COVID-19. The study recruited people aged 18 to 89 years across more than 20 US areas. Using immunoSEQ multiplex PCR, the repertoire was profiled, and TCRdb retains in-frame clones only, with some absent. The sample has roughly 160,000 clones; approximately 80% are singletons. The germline V gene has CDR1 SGHVS and CDR2 FQNEAQ. V was clipped by 2 bases and J by 3 bases; unmatched bases: 7. The CDR3 spans 16 residues. The rearrangement joins TRBV7-8 to TRBJ2-4; 7 bases match TRBD2. Material: PBMCs or T cells enriched from blood (not recorded which). The clonotype comes from a man in his forties or fifties who had recovered from COVID-19. The CDR3 loop is CASSLQLPGGKNIQYF. Here the CDR3 DNA reads TGTGCCAGCAGCTTACAACTCCCGGGGGGCAAAAACATTCAGTACTTC.